These T cell receptor beta chains were read from a single sample in a study of blood T cells in healthy people across ages. A single record per CDR3 protein comes from TCRdb applying MiXCR to the 5' RACE reads. The repertoire holds about 590,000 distinct CDR3 sequences, with approximately 30% as singletons. Sequenced material: blood. The receptor set was obtained from a woman older than 75 in good health. Both conserved end residues are part of each CDR3. Fields, in order: V gene, D gene, J gene, clone size, CDR3 DNA, CDR3 protein. The D gene is left open where the match is weak. Not every row has a clone size; where given, it reads once, few, many or a size class.

v_gene: TRBV20-1
d_gene: NA
j_gene: TRBJ2-1
abundance: NA
CDR3nt: TGCAGTGCTGGGAGCCTGAGCTCCTACAATGAGCAGTTCTTC
CDR3aa: CSAGSLSSYNEQFF

v_gene: TRBV18
d_gene: NA
j_gene: TRBJ2-3
abundance: NA
CDR3nt: TGTGCCAGCTCACCACCCCGGACTTCCACAGATACGCAGTATTTT
CDR3aa: CASSPPRTSTDTQYF

v_gene: TRBV3-1
d_gene: NA
j_gene: TRBJ1-6
abundance: NA
CDR3nt: TGTGCCAGCAGCCCGGTCCGGCAAGGATCGCCCCTCCACTTT
CDR3aa: CASSPVRQGSPLHF

v_gene: TRBV3-1
d_gene: NA
j_gene: TRBJ1-4
abundance: few
CDR3nt: TGTGCCAGCAGCCATCAGCCCCTAGGGGGTGAAAAACTGTTTTTT
CDR3aa: CASSHQPLGGEKLFF

v_gene: TRBV6-1
d_gene: NA
j_gene: TRBJ2-7
abundance: many
CDR3nt: TGTGCCAGCGACCTTCGACAGCTGTCCTACGAGCAGTACTTC
CDR3aa: CASDLRQLSYEQYF

v_gene: TRBV7-9
d_gene: NA
j_gene: TRBJ2-7
abundance: NA
CDR3nt: TGTGCCAGCAGCTTTACCAACTCCTACGAGCAGTACTTC
CDR3aa: CASSFTNSYEQYF

v_gene: TRBV20-1
d_gene: NA
j_gene: TRBJ1-1
abundance: few
CDR3nt: TGCAGTGCTAGAGCTCCCCGACTCCTGAACACTGAAGCTTTCTTT
CDR3aa: CSARAPRLLNTEAFF

v_gene: TRBV20-1
d_gene: TRBD1
j_gene: TRBJ1-2
abundance: many
CDR3nt: TGCAGTGCTAGAGATTGGGACAGGTCCCTACTCTATGGCTACACCTTC
CDR3aa: CSARDWDRSLLYGYTF

v_gene: TRBV11-2
d_gene: NA
j_gene: TRBJ1-1
abundance: few
CDR3nt: TGTGCCAGCAGCTTAGTAAGGGGCGGGACTGAAGCTTTCTTT
CDR3aa: CASSLVRGGTEAFF

v_gene: TRBV4-2
d_gene: NA
j_gene: TRBJ1-6
abundance: many
CDR3nt: TGTGCCAGCAGCCAAGATTTTATGACTGGGAGCTCCTATAATTCACCCCTCCACTTT
CDR3aa: CASSQDFMTGSSYNSPLHF

v_gene: TRBV11-2
d_gene: NA
j_gene: TRBJ2-7
abundance: NA
CDR3nt: TGTGCCGGCAGTTCGGACAGCGCACCATACAATGAGCAGTACTTC
CDR3aa: CAGSSDSAPYNEQYF

v_gene: TRBV29-1
d_gene: NA
j_gene: TRBJ2-1
abundance: NA
CDR3nt: TGCAGCGTTGAAGAACCTGGGACGGACAGCTTTGAGCAGTTCTTC
CDR3aa: CSVEEPGTDSFEQFF

v_gene: TRBV5-1
d_gene: NA
j_gene: TRBJ1-2
abundance: NA
CDR3nt: TGCGCCAGCAGCTTGGGGCTCTATGGCTACACCTTC
CDR3aa: CASSLGLYGYTF

v_gene: TRBV20-1
d_gene: TRBD1
j_gene: TRBJ2-7
abundance: many
CDR3nt: TGCAGTGCTAGGACAGGGGCCTACGAGCAGTACTTC
CDR3aa: CSARTGAYEQYF

v_gene: TRBV12-3/TRBV12-4
d_gene: NA
j_gene: TRBJ1-4
abundance: NA
CDR3nt: TGTGCCAGCAATTTAGGAGGGGTAGGAGAAAAACTGTTTTTT
CDR3aa: CASNLGGVGEKLFF

v_gene: TRBV30
d_gene: NA
j_gene: TRBJ1-2
abundance: NA
CDR3nt: TGTGCCTGGAGTGGGACGGGATATGGCCACACCTTC
CDR3aa: CAWSGTGYGHTF

v_gene: TRBV7-2
d_gene: NA
j_gene: TRBJ2-1
abundance: many
CDR3nt: TGTGCCAGCAGCTTCAGGGGTCCAATCAGGGGCCGATCCCATTTTTACAATGAGCAGTTCTTC
CDR3aa: CASSFRGPIRGRSHFYNEQFF

v_gene: TRBV20-1
d_gene: NA
j_gene: TRBJ2-7
abundance: many
CDR3nt: TGCAGTGCTGTAGGACACGACTACGAGCAGTACTTC
CDR3aa: CSAVGHDYEQYF

v_gene: TRBV5-1
d_gene: NA
j_gene: TRBJ2-3
abundance: many
CDR3nt: TGCGCCAGCAGCTTGACGGGACGCCGCACAGATACGCAGTATTTT
CDR3aa: CASSLTGRRTDTQYF

v_gene: TRBV18
d_gene: NA
j_gene: TRBJ1-1
abundance: few
CDR3nt: TGTGCCAGCTCACCACACAGGGAGGGAACTGAAGCTTTCTTT
CDR3aa: CASSPHREGTEAFF

v_gene: TRBV3-1
d_gene: NA
j_gene: TRBJ1-2
abundance: few
CDR3nt: TGTGCCAGCAGCAAGGCGACGGGGAGTGGCTATGGCTACACCTTC
CDR3aa: CASSKATGSGYGYTF

v_gene: TRBV5-1
d_gene: NA
j_gene: TRBJ2-7
abundance: NA
CDR3nt: TGCGCCAGCAGCTTGGGGAGTGCTAAGGGAACCTACGAGCAGTACTTC
CDR3aa: CASSLGSAKGTYEQYF

v_gene: TRBV20-1
d_gene: NA
j_gene: TRBJ1-2
abundance: many
CDR3nt: TGCAGTGCTAACAGAGGGGGCTACACCTTC
CDR3aa: CSANRGGYTF

v_gene: TRBV6-2/TRBV6-3
d_gene: NA
j_gene: TRBJ1-1
abundance: many
CDR3nt: TGTGCCAGCAGTTACCCCAGCGGGGCGTACCCCATGAACACTGAAGCTTTCTTT
CDR3aa: CASSYPSGAYPMNTEAFF

v_gene: TRBV4-1
d_gene: NA
j_gene: TRBJ1-2
abundance: many
CDR3nt: TGCGCCAGCAACCCCCTCTCGGGGGGGCCCAACTATGGCTACACCTTC
CDR3aa: CASNPLSGGPNYGYTF

v_gene: TRBV20-1
d_gene: NA
j_gene: TRBJ2-1
abundance: NA
CDR3nt: TGCAGCCTCGGGCCGACTGCGGAGTTCTTC
CDR3aa: CSLGPTAEFF

v_gene: TRBV23-1
d_gene: NA
j_gene: TRBJ2-3
abundance: NA
CDR3nt: TGCGCCAGCAGTCAATCCCAGGGGCTTAACACAGATACGCAGTATTTT
CDR3aa: CASSQSQGLNTDTQYF

v_gene: TRBV20-1
d_gene: NA
j_gene: TRBJ2-5
abundance: many
CDR3nt: TGCAGTGCTAGCCTAGCAGGAGAGACCCAGTACTTC
CDR3aa: CSASLAGETQYF

v_gene: TRBV6-6
d_gene: NA
j_gene: TRBJ1-6
abundance: many
CDR3nt: TGTGCCAGCAGTTACCAGACGGTGGGGGATAATTCACCCCTCCACTTT
CDR3aa: CASSYQTVGDNSPLHF

v_gene: TRBV20-1
d_gene: NA
j_gene: TRBJ1-2
abundance: NA
CDR3nt: TGCAGTGCTAGGCCCCAGTATGGCTACACCTTC
CDR3aa: CSARPQYGYTF

v_gene: TRBV27
d_gene: TRBD2
j_gene: TRBJ2-1
abundance: many
CDR3nt: TGTGCCAGCAGTTTGTCTAGCGGGGGCTCCTACAATGAGCAGTTCTTC
CDR3aa: CASSLSSGGSYNEQFF

v_gene: TRBV6-1
d_gene: TRBD2
j_gene: TRBJ2-1
abundance: once
CDR3nt: TGTGCCAGCGAAAGAGGTCGCGGGAGCCTCTACAATGAGCAGTTCTTC
CDR3aa: CASERGRGSLYNEQFF

v_gene: TRBV5-6
d_gene: TRBD1
j_gene: TRBJ1-6
abundance: many
CDR3nt: TGTGCCAGCAGCCCGGACAGGGGGCGCCTGGATTCACCCCTCCACTTT
CDR3aa: CASSPDRGRLDSPLHF

v_gene: TRBV7-3
d_gene: TRBD2
j_gene: TRBJ2-1
abundance: many
CDR3nt: TGTGCCAGCAGCTTAAGTAGGCGTAGCGGGGGTAATGAGCAGTTCTTC
CDR3aa: CASSLSRRSGGNEQFF

v_gene: TRBV3-1
d_gene: NA
j_gene: TRBJ2-5
abundance: many
CDR3nt: TGTGCCAGCAGCCAAGATCAGTCCAGCCCTCGGGAGACCCAGTACTTC
CDR3aa: CASSQDQSSPRETQYF

v_gene: TRBV3-1
d_gene: NA
j_gene: TRBJ2-3
abundance: many
CDR3nt: TGTGCCAGCAGCCGAGGACTTACAGATACGCAGTATTTT
CDR3aa: CASSRGLTDTQYF

v_gene: TRBV7-3
d_gene: TRBD1
j_gene: TRBJ2-7
abundance: NA
CDR3nt: TGTGCCAGCAGCTTGGCCGGGGGACAGGTGTCCTACGAGCAGTACTTC
CDR3aa: CASSLAGGQVSYEQYF

v_gene: TRBV7-2
d_gene: NA
j_gene: TRBJ2-3
abundance: once
CDR3nt: TGTGCCAGCAGGCAGTCAAGAAGCACAGATACGCAGTATTTT
CDR3aa: CASRQSRSTDTQYF

v_gene: TRBV5-4
d_gene: NA
j_gene: TRBJ2-1
abundance: many
CDR3nt: TGTGCCAGCAGCTTTCCGGGCCGTACCCCGGATGAGCAGTTCTTC
CDR3aa: CASSFPGRTPDEQFF

v_gene: TRBV20-1
d_gene: NA
j_gene: TRBJ1-2
abundance: few
CDR3nt: TGCAGTGCTAGTCCGCGGGGGGAAGAAAGGAATGGCTACACCTTC
CDR3aa: CSASPRGEERNGYTF

v_gene: TRBV20-1
d_gene: NA
j_gene: TRBJ1-4
abundance: few
CDR3nt: TGCAGTGCTAGAGACGAGGGAGGTTGGGAAAAACTGTTTTTT
CDR3aa: CSARDEGGWEKLFF

v_gene: TRBV7-2
d_gene: NA
j_gene: TRBJ2-7
abundance: many
CDR3nt: TGTGCCAGCAGCTTTCTCTCGCCCGCCTACGAGCAGTACTTC
CDR3aa: CASSFLSPAYEQYF

v_gene: TRBV7-2
d_gene: NA
j_gene: TRBJ2-5
abundance: NA
CDR3nt: TGTGCCAGCAGCGCCACGGGTCAAGAGGCCCAGTACTTC
CDR3aa: CASSATGQEAQYF

v_gene: TRBV10-3
d_gene: TRBD2
j_gene: TRBJ2-1
abundance: NA
CDR3nt: TGTGCCATCAGTCCTATTAGCGGGAGGGGGAGCTCCTACAATGAGCAGTTCTTC
CDR3aa: CAISPISGRGSSYNEQFF

v_gene: TRBV6-2/TRBV6-3
d_gene: TRBD1
j_gene: TRBJ1-2
abundance: few
CDR3nt: TGTGCCAGCAGTTCCCTAAGGACAGGGAGTAACTATGGCTACACCTTC
CDR3aa: CASSSLRTGSNYGYTF

v_gene: TRBV27
d_gene: TRBD1
j_gene: TRBJ2-5
abundance: many
CDR3nt: TGTGCCAGCAACGACGGGACAGGCCAAGAGACCCAGTACTTC
CDR3aa: CASNDGTGQETQYF

v_gene: TRBV20-1
d_gene: TRBD2
j_gene: TRBJ2-3
abundance: NA
CDR3nt: TGCAGTGCTGACTACGGACTAGCGGGAGCTACAGATACGCAGTATTTT
CDR3aa: CSADYGLAGATDTQYF